The T cell receptor (beta chain) under discussion was sequenced for a study of blood T cell repertoires in COVID-19. There are many counts of this clone. V lost 1 base and J 2 bases, leaving 13 bases between the germline ends. This CDR3 has 16 amino acids. CDR1 and CDR2 from the germline V gene are MGHRA and YSYEKL. Data came from immunoSEQ multiplex PCR; TCRdb stores just in-frame clones and leaves some out. The sample includes about 73,000 clones, 89% seen only once; the top ten take roughly 9.6%. The chain couples TRBV4-1 to TRBJ2-3; possible D gene TRBD2, 5 bases. Sequencing used peripheral blood. The clonotype was recovered from a man older than 75 with acute or convalescent COVID-19. As DNA, the CDR3 is TGCGCCAGCAGCCAAGGAGGAGGACGGACCACAGATACGCAGTATTTT. Its translation is CASSQGGGRTTDTQYF.